These T cell receptor beta chains were read from a single sample in a study of T-cell memory formation after mild COVID-19. TCRdb processed the 5' RACE reads anew with MiXCR; each CDR3 protein has one entry. The repertoire has 180,000 or so distinct CDR3 sequences, about 9.9% of them found once; the top ten carry roughly 3.8%. Sequenced input: PBMCs or a T cell subset sorted from them (not recorded which). The receptors were gathered from a young man who had mild COVID-19 (a few samples of this study predate the infection). Cell type and time point are not known. CDR3s include the opening cysteine and the closing phenylalanine or tryptophan. Fields, in order: D gene, clone size, V gene, J gene, CDR3 protein, CDR3 DNA. The D gene is left open where the match is weak. Expanded clones get a size class; other rows say once, few or many, or leave the size out.

D gene: .; clone size: .; V gene: TRBV7-9; J gene: TRBJ1-1; CDR3 protein: CASSELMNTEAFF; CDR3 DNA: TGTGCCAGCTCCGAGCTTATGAACACTGAAGCTTTCTTT
D gene: .; clone size: few; V gene: TRBV12-3/TRBV12-4; J gene: TRBJ1-5; CDR3 protein: CASSLDGRRLQPQHF; CDR3 DNA: TGTGCCAGCAGTTTAGACGGCCGCAGGCTTCAGCCCCAGCATTTT
D gene: .; clone size: few; V gene: TRBV29-1; J gene: TRBJ1-4; CDR3 protein: CSVGPSKDEKLFF; CDR3 DNA: TGCAGCGTGGGCCCCTCGAAGGACGAAAAACTGTTTTTT
D gene: .; clone size: few; V gene: TRBV5-1; J gene: TRBJ2-6; CDR3 protein: CASSFSGSLRSGANVLTF; CDR3 DNA: TGCGCCAGCAGCTTTTCGGGCAGTCTTCGCTCTGGGGCCAACGTCCTGACTTTC
D gene: .; clone size: few; V gene: TRBV5-4; J gene: TRBJ2-3; CDR3 protein: CASSFSGSTDTQYF; CDR3 DNA: TGTGCCAGCAGCTTCTCAGGGAGCACAGATACGCAGTATTTT
D gene: .; clone size: .; V gene: TRBV4-1; J gene: TRBJ1-3; CDR3 protein: CASSQEGVTGNTIYF; CDR3 DNA: TGCGCCAGCAGCCAAGAGGGCGTAACTGGAAACACCATATATTTT
D gene: TRBD1; clone size: many; V gene: TRBV7-9; J gene: TRBJ1-5; CDR3 protein: CASSPGGQRSNQPQHF; CDR3 DNA: TGTGCCAGCAGCCCAGGGGGGCAGAGGAGCAATCAGCCCCAGCATTTT
D gene: .; clone size: few; V gene: TRBV5-1; J gene: TRBJ2-5; CDR3 protein: CASSVTGGFQETQYF; CDR3 DNA: TGCGCCAGCAGTGTCACCGGGGGATTCCAAGAGACCCAGTACTTC
D gene: TRBD1; clone size: .; V gene: TRBV9; J gene: TRBJ2-2; CDR3 protein: CASTNRDRVNTGELFF; CDR3 DNA: TGTGCCAGCACCAACCGGGACAGAGTAAACACCGGGGAGCTGTTTTTT
D gene: .; clone size: .; V gene: TRBV7-2; J gene: TRBJ2-3; CDR3 protein: CASSPDSSTDTQYF; CDR3 DNA: TGTGCCAGCAGCCCGGACTCTAGCACAGATACGCAGTATTTT
D gene: TRBD2; clone size: .; V gene: TRBV19; J gene: TRBJ2-2; CDR3 protein: CASSISLAGPGELFF; CDR3 DNA: TGTGCCAGTAGTATATCTCTAGCGGGGCCCGGGGAGCTGTTTTTT
D gene: TRBD1; clone size: once; V gene: TRBV2; J gene: TRBJ2-7; CDR3 protein: CASRPGQGKYEQYF; CDR3 DNA: TGTGCCAGCAGGCCGGGACAGGGGAAATACGAGCAGTACTTC
D gene: .; clone size: many; V gene: TRBV5-1; J gene: TRBJ2-7; CDR3 protein: CASSGRASYEQYF; CDR3 DNA: TGCGCCAGCTCGGGTAGAGCTTCCTACGAGCAGTACTTC
D gene: .; clone size: .; V gene: TRBV29-1; J gene: TRBJ1-2; CDR3 protein: CSVGGQDYGYTF; CDR3 DNA: TGCAGCGTTGGGGGGCAGGACTATGGCTACACCTTC
D gene: TRBD1; clone size: .; V gene: TRBV25-1; J gene: TRBJ2-1; CDR3 protein: CASSPQQGVRDEQFF; CDR3 DNA: TGTGCCAGCAGTCCCCAACAGGGGGTACGGGATGAGCAGTTCTTC
D gene: .; clone size: .; V gene: TRBV27; J gene: TRBJ1-2; CDR3 protein: CASSHYRSANYGYTF; CDR3 DNA: TGTGCCAGCAGTCACTACAGGTCAGCTAACTATGGCTACACCTTC
D gene: TRBD1; clone size: many; V gene: TRBV7-2; J gene: TRBJ2-1; CDR3 protein: CASSGRQGPRFF; CDR3 DNA: TGTGCCAGCAGCGGCCGACAGGGCCCCCGGTTCTTC
D gene: TRBD1; clone size: few; V gene: TRBV24-1; J gene: TRBJ2-3; CDR3 protein: CATSDSGQQPDTQYF; CDR3 DNA: TGTGCCACCAGTGATTCGGGACAGCAGCCAGATACGCAGTATTTT
D gene: .; clone size: few; V gene: TRBV6-5; J gene: TRBJ1-1; CDR3 protein: CASSGAPNTEAFF; CDR3 DNA: TGTGCCAGCAGCGGCGCCCCGAACACTGAAGCTTTCTTT
D gene: .; clone size: few; V gene: TRBV12-3/TRBV12-4; J gene: TRBJ1-5; CDR3 protein: CASGRGGAGLSNQPQHF; CDR3 DNA: TGTGCCAGCGGGAGGGGGGGCGCGGGGTTGAGCAATCAGCCCCAGCATTTT
D gene: .; clone size: once; V gene: TRBV10-3; J gene: TRBJ1-5; CDR3 protein: CATDRGIGQPQHF; CDR3 DNA: TGTGCCACGGACCGGGGGATAGGCCAGCCCCAGCATTTT
D gene: .; clone size: .; V gene: TRBV9; J gene: TRBJ2-3; CDR3 protein: CASSDGGWTDTQYF; CDR3 DNA: TGTGCCAGCAGCGACGGGGGCTGGACAGATACGCAGTATTTT
D gene: TRBD2; clone size: .; V gene: TRBV7-2; J gene: TRBJ2-5; CDR3 protein: CASSSSSGGAKTQYF; CDR3 DNA: TGTGCCAGCAGCTCCTCTAGCGGGGGGGCGAAGACCCAGTACTTC
D gene: .; clone size: few; V gene: TRBV7-9; J gene: TRBJ2-5; CDR3 protein: CASSLVGSRGETQYF; CDR3 DNA: TGTGCCAGCAGCTTAGTAGGCTCGAGGGGGGAGACCCAGTACTTC
D gene: .; clone size: few; V gene: TRBV6-2/TRBV6-3; J gene: TRBJ2-7; CDR3 protein: CASLRGDSSYEQYF; CDR3 DNA: TGTGCCAGTCTCCGTGGGGACTCGTCCTACGAGCAGTACTTC
D gene: .; clone size: few; V gene: TRBV6-2/TRBV6-3; J gene: TRBJ2-2; CDR3 protein: CASSPGFSGELFF; CDR3 DNA: TGTGCCAGCAGCCCTGGGTTTTCCGGGGAGCTGTTTTTT
D gene: TRBD1; clone size: few; V gene: TRBV5-5; J gene: TRBJ1-6; CDR3 protein: CASSIQGFNSPLHF; CDR3 DNA: TGTGCCAGCAGCATACAGGGGTTTAATTCACCCCTCCACTTT
D gene: TRBD1; clone size: .; V gene: TRBV2; J gene: TRBJ2-7; CDR3 protein: CASSWLTDRAYEQYF; CDR3 DNA: TGTGCCAGCAGTTGGCTTACCGACAGGGCCTACGAGCAGTACTTC
D gene: .; clone size: few; V gene: TRBV7-9; J gene: TRBJ2-2; CDR3 protein: CASSRRVPGELFF; CDR3 DNA: TGTGCCAGCAGCCGCAGGGTACCCGGGGAGCTGTTTTTT
D gene: TRBD1; clone size: .; V gene: TRBV7-9; J gene: TRBJ1-2; CDR3 protein: CASSLLDRAYGYTF; CDR3 DNA: TGTGCCAGCAGCTTATTGGACAGGGCTTATGGCTACACCTTC
D gene: .; clone size: .; V gene: TRBV2; J gene: TRBJ1-6; CDR3 protein: CASGTQGSPLHF; CDR3 DNA: TGTGCCAGCGGGACTCAGGGTTCACCCCTCCACTTT